This T cell receptor beta chain was identified in a study of cytomegalovirus exposure and HLA in healthy donors. Study-wide results and caveats: Later examination showed HLA-associated TCR beta chains had greater clonal expansion than equally common others.

The CDR3 loop spans 14 amino acids. The germline CDR1 and CDR2 sequences are MNHEY and SMNVEV (reference sequence). V lost 10 bases to trimming and J lost 5 bases, with 21 bases between them. Every donor was a healthy person donating bone marrow. Details on this clone: Its antigen remains unidentified.

PCR primers comprised 60 Vbeta and 13 Jbeta primers. Data came from immunoSEQ multiplex PCR; TCRdb stores just in-frame clones and leaves some out. The table records approximately 160,000 clones, roughly four fifths of them present only once. The TCR was taken from a woman between 40 and 50 years old in good health and CMV-seronegative. Sequencing input: PBMCs. The rearrangement joins TRBV27 to TRBJ2-7; possibly TRBD2 for D (6 bases). CDR3 DNA sequence: TGTGCCACCTCGGGGGTGGGGGGTCTAGACGAGCAGTACTTC. This codes for CATSGVGGLDEQYF.